Following are 32 T cell receptor beta chains from one sample sequenced in a study of vaccination and CD4 T cells after COVID-19. Their target antigens are unknown. The Oncomine TCR Beta short-read assay was applied to DNA of cultured CD4+ T cells. TCRdb independently ran MiXCR on the PCR reads; one entry per CDR3 protein. The sample includes about 10,000 distinct CDR3 sequences, over 25% of them seen just once. The treatment is: roughly 11-day PBMC culture with coronavirus spike peptide pools or control peptides (ViraFEST assay). The source was CD4+ T cells from blood, cultured in vitro, collected after SARS-CoV-2 vaccination. Every receptor here comes from a human donor who had recovered from COVID-19.

This clonotype was seen a handful of times. The J gene is TRBJ2-2, the V gene TRBV18; D uncertain. V lost 10 bases, J lost 6 bases, and 12 bases lay in between. Germline V lookup: CDR1 KGHSH, CDR2 LQKENI. The CDR3 spans 12 residues. CDR3 protein: CATRPDAGELFF. The CDR3 bases are TGTGCCACCCGCCCGGATGCCGGGGAGCTGTTTTTT. Full variable domain (rest looked up from reference TRBV18 and TRBJ2-2): NAGVMQNPRHLVRRRGQEARLRCSPMKGHSHVYWYRQLPEEGLKFMVYLQKENIIDESGMPKERFSAEFPKEGPSILRIQQVVRGDSAAYFCATRPDAGELFFGEGSRLTVL.

V is TRBV6-1 and J is TRBJ1-5; D is unclear. The length of the CDR3 is 16 residues. From germline, CDR1 is MNHNS and CDR2 SASEGT. Trimming shortened V by 0 bases and J by 0 bases, and 9 bases separated the two germline ends. The CDR3 DNA is TGTGCCAGCAGTGAAGCTGGCGGAATTAGCAATCAGCCCCAGCATTTT. It specifies CASSEAGGISNQPQHF.

By sample share, this clonotype is large. V is TRBV4-3 and J is TRBJ1-5; no clear D. Germline CDR1 is LGHNA and CDR2 is YSLEER. Trimming removed 3 bases from V and 8 bases from J, with 14 bases in between. The CDR3 is 14 amino acids. This chain's CDR3 is CASSQTPRVEPQHF. The CDR3 DNA reads as TGCGCCAGCAGCCAGACGCCAAGGGTTGAGCCCCAGCATTTT.

The genes are TRBV10-3 and TRBJ1-5; 7 nucleotides align to TRBD1. Unmatched junction bases numbered 4, after V lost 4 bases and J lost 4 bases. This CDR3 spans 14 amino acids. CDR1 and CDR2 (germline): ENHRY, SYGVKD. The CDR3 sequence: CAISGGQMNQPQHF. Here the CDR3 DNA reads TGTGCCATCAGTGGGGGACAGATGAATCAGCCCCAGCATTTT.

This clonotype was seen a handful of times. The CDR3 loop reads CASSSTRTSGSSAGKNIQYF. In DNA, the CDR3 is TGTGCCAGCAGTTCAACGCGGACTAGCGGGAGCTCAGCGGGCAAAAACATTCAGTACTTC. The V and J genes are TRBV6-5 and TRBJ2-4; 13 bases map to TRBD2. The V gene end was trimmed by 4 bases and the J gene end by 3 bases; junction bases not matched to a gene: 15. This CDR3 region has 20 residues. Germline V gives CDR1 MNHEY, CDR2 SVGAGI.

The J gene is TRBJ1-2, the V gene TRBV4-3, with D perhaps TRBD1 (6 bases). V was pared by 3 bases and J by 6 bases, with 14 bases between. CDR1 and CDR2 from the germline V gene are LGHNA and YSLEER. The CDR3 extends over 14 amino acids. DNA of the CDR3: TGCGCCAGCAGCCACCTGGACAGTGCGAATGGCTACACCTTC. Protein: CASSHLDSANGYTF.

This chain joins TRBV2 and TRBJ2-7; the match to TRBD2 covers 9 bases. The germline V gene encodes CDR1 SNHLY and CDR2 FYNNEI. The J segment lost 2 bases and the V segment lost 4 bases, leaving 9 bases of the junction unmatched. The CDR3 spans 16 residues. The CDR3 sequence is CASSVSLAGIPYEQYF. In DNA form, the CDR3 reads TGTGCCAGCAGTGTCTCCCTAGCGGGAATTCCCTACGAGCAGTACTTC.

This clonotype was observed a handful of times. The chain uses TRBV20-1 and TRBJ1-5; D uncertain. Trimming cost V 2 bases and J 1 base, with 3 bases left between them. The CDR3 covers 12 residues. In germline, CDR1 is DFQATT, CDR2 SNEGSKA (reference sequence). The CDR3 region is CSARNSNQPQHF. The CDR3 coding sequence is TGCAGTGCTAGAAACAGCAATCAGCCCCAGCATTTT.

The chain employs TRBV24-1 and TRBJ2-3, with 9 bases identical to TRBD2. The CDR3 totals 17 residues. Germline V gene lookup returns CDR1 KGHDR and CDR2 SFDVKD. V gave up 1 base and J gave up 5 bases; unmatched junction bases: 9. The CDR3 here is CATSDLLGGRGEDTQYF. CDR3 coding DNA: TGTGCCACCAGTGATTTATTGGGCGGGAGGGGAGAAGATACGCAGTATTTT.

There are a few counts of this clonotype. This sequence joins TRBV18 and TRBJ2-2, with TRBD2 matching 9 bases. V trimming: 1 base; J trimming: 4 bases; junction bases outside the gene matches: 7. There are 17 residues in the CDR3. The germline CDR1 and CDR2 sequences are KGHSH and LQKENI. CDR3 residues: CASSPLAGAPFTGELFF. The CDR3 coding sequence is TGTGCCAGCTCACCACTAGCGGGAGCACCTTTCACCGGGGAGCTGTTTTTT.

The J gene is TRBJ1-1, the V gene TRBV12-1; TRBD1 reflects the table's D call only, with no check against the DNA. TRBV12-1 is labeled a pseudogene. The CDR3 runs to 10 residues. The CDR3 coding sequence is TGTGCGTTCGCAGGGACTGAAGCTTTCTTT. Translation: CAFAGTEAFF.

This clonotype was seen a handful of times. This rearrangement joins TRBV19 to TRBJ1-6; 9 bases map to TRBD1. CDR1 is LNHDA, CDR2 SQIVND, per germline (reference sequence). The CDR3 has 16 amino acids. Trimming removed 7 bases from V and 8 bases from J; junction bases left unmatched: 12. CDR3 amino acids: CASTLQAGTGYSPLHF. CDR3 nucleotide sequence: TGTGCCAGTACCCTACAAGCCGGGACAGGGTATTCACCCCTCCACTTT.

The genes are TRBV6-2 or TRBV6-3 and TRBJ2-3; 7 nucleotides align to TRBD2. Germline CDR1 reads MNHEY; CDR2 reads SVGEGT. V shed 2 bases and J 0 bases; nucleotides not matched to a gene: 14. This CDR3 has 19 residues. In nucleotides, the CDR3 is TGTGCCAGCAGTTACCCGATGGGGGAGGGCAGATCTAGCACAGATACGCAGTATTTT. Translated, it gives CASSYPMGEGRSSTDTQYF.

This clonotype was observed a handful of times. The rearrangement uses TRBV29-1 and TRBJ1-2, with TRBD1 identical over 11 bases. The trim removed 6 bases at V and 8 bases at J, leaving 8 bases unmatched. The CDR3 has 13 residues. Germline V gene sequence: CDR1 SQVTM, CDR2 ANQGSEA. The CDR3 here is CSVGTGGTRGYTF. The CDR3 DNA follows: TGCAGCGTGGGGACAGGGGGAACAAGGGGCTACACCTTC.

V gene TRBV28 combines with J gene TRBJ2-7; unclear D gene. Germline CDR1 is MDHEN and CDR2 is SYDVKM. The length of the CDR3 is 15 residues. V lost 6 bases and J lost 3, with 18 bases in between. The chain's CDR3 is CASSPSLHPGYEQYF. The CDR3 DNA is TGTGCCAGCAGCCCTTCACTTCACCCAGGCTACGAGCAGTACTTC.

In its sample, this clonotype was seen a few times. This sequence joins TRBV20-1 and TRBJ2-7, with D perhaps TRBD1 (5 bases). The CDR3 has 14 amino acids. Germline CDR1 reads DFQATT; CDR2 reads SNEGSKA (reference sequence). Between the trimmed V and J ends, which lost 2 bases and 1 base, there was a span of 12 bases. This CDR3 is CSARRGRGSYEQYF. CDR3 in DNA: TGCAGTGCTAGAAGGGGTCGTGGTTCCTACGAGCAGTACTTC.

This chain joins TRBV6-2 or TRBV6-3 and TRBJ2-1, with unresolved D. Germline CDR1 MNHEY, CDR2 SVGEGT. The CDR3 is 14 residues long. Trimming took 7 bases from V and 0 from J, leaving 10 bases between them. CDR3 in DNA: TGTGCCAGCAATCCCGGCGGCTCCTACAATGAGCAGTTCTTC. Translation: CASNPGGSYNEQFF.

The rearrangement joins TRBV6-1 to TRBJ2-7; 11 bases are shared with TRBD1. The CDR3 runs 13 residues. Unmatched junction bases numbered 4, after V lost 6 bases and J lost 6 bases. The V gene's germline CDR1 is MNHNS and CDR2 SASEGT. CDR3 in amino acids: CASRTGTGGEQYF. The CDR3 nucleotides are TGTGCCAGCAGAACCGGGACAGGGGGCGAGCAGTACTTC.

This clonotype showed up just a few times. V and J are TRBV28 and TRBJ1-2, with D unresolved. From germline, CDR1 is MDHEN and CDR2 SYDVKM. This CDR3 comprises 15 residues. V was cut by 5 bases and J by 8 bases, with 21 bases left in between. The CDR3 bases are TGTGCCAGCAGTCCCTGGGCCGGCGGGCTGACCGGCTACACCTTC. Translated, it gives CASSPWAGGLTGYTF.

In this sample, this clonotype is large. This chain connects TRBV27 to TRBJ2-5; D is perhaps TRBD1 or TRBD2 (5 bases each). Germline V gene lookup returns CDR1 MNHEY and CDR2 SMNVEV (reference sequence). The V end was cut by 8 bases, the J end by 10 bases, with 23 bases between. The CDR3 covers 14 residues. The CDR3 DNA sequence: TGTGCCAGCCGGCCGGGGACCCCACAAGAAGGCCAGTACTTC. This gives the protein CASRPGTPQEGQYF.

This clonotype was detected only a few times. V gene TRBV7-8 combines with J gene TRBJ2-3, with unresolved D. The V gene lost 4 bases and the J gene lost 4 bases, with 12 bases spanning the gap. The CDR3 is 14 residues long. Looked up from germline, CDR1 is SGHVS and CDR2 is FQNEAQ. CDR3 nucleotides: TGTGCCAGCAGCTCCCAAGGGCCTCCAGATACGCAGTATTTT. Its translation is CASSSQGPPDTQYF.

The chain employs TRBV27 and TRBJ2-7; 8 bases agree with TRBD2. The germline V gene has CDR1 MNHEY and CDR2 SMNVEV (reference sequence). The V and J ends lost 8 bases and 1 base, in that order; junction bases with no gene match: 13. This CDR3 region has 16 residues. Written as DNA, the CDR3 is TGTGCCAGCGCTACGAGGTGGCTAGCGGGTTCCTACGAGCAGTACTTC. This gives the protein CASATRWLAGSYEQYF.

The chain uses TRBV24-1 and TRBJ2-2; D is uncertain. Trimming shortened V by 9 bases and J by 4 bases, and 14 bases separated the two germline ends. This CDR3 is built from 14 residues. Germline V gene sequence: CDR1 KGHDR, CDR2 SFDVKD. In DNA form, the CDR3 reads TGTGCCACCGAACCGACCTACCCCACCGGGGAGCTGTTTTTT. The encoded protein is CATEPTYPTGELFF.

This clonotype was seen a handful of times. The V and J genes are TRBV6-4 and TRBJ1-6; 12 bases fit TRBD1. Trimming removed 2 bases from V and 7 bases from J; junction bases left unmatched: 0. This CDR3 spans 15 amino acids. CDR1 is MRHNA and CDR2 is SNTAGT in the germline V gene. CDR3 region: CASSDGTGGNSPLHF. The CDR3 DNA follows: TGTGCCAGCAGTGACGGGACAGGGGGCAATTCACCCCTCCACTTT.

This clonotype has only one observation. The chain employs TRBV5-1 and TRBJ2-5; D not resolved. CDR1 is SGHRS and CDR2 is YFSETQ in the germline V gene. The ends were cut back, 4 bases at V and 1 base at J, with 17 bases in the middle. The CDR3 is made up of 16 amino acids. The CDR3 here is CASSTSSDASQETQYF. The CDR3 region has the DNA TGCGCCAGCAGCACCTCCTCAGACGCTAGCCAAGAGACCCAGTACTTC.

The chain recombines TRBV12-3 or TRBV12-4 with TRBJ1-1; a possible D gene is TRBD1 (6 bases). The V end lost 5 bases, the J end lost 8 bases, and 15 bases lay between the germline ends. The CDR3 runs to 13 residues. The DNA of the CDR3 is TGTGCCAGCAGTCCAACAGGGAGAGGCGAAGCTTTCTTT. This gives the protein CASSPTGRGEAFF.

V and J are TRBV20-1 and TRBJ2-7, with D tentatively TRBD1 or TRBD2 (5 bases each). Germline values: CDR1 DFQATT, CDR2 SNEGSKA (reference sequence). The CDR3 covers 11 residues. The V end was cut by 5 bases, the J end by 8 bases, with 13 bases between. The CDR3 DNA sequence: TGCAGTGCTGCCCACACGGGACAGCAGTACTTC. It codes for CSAAHTGQQYF.

This rearrangement joins TRBV12-3 or TRBV12-4 to TRBJ1-5, with 9 nucleotides matching TRBD1. The CDR3 extends over 15 amino acids. Trimming at V came to 6 bases and at J to 1 base, leaving 4 bases not matched to a gene. This CDR3 is CASSNRGQSNQPQHF. DNA of the CDR3: TGTGCCAGCAGCAACAGGGGGCAGAGCAATCAGCCCCAGCATTTT.

The chain recombines TRBV19 with TRBJ1-4, with TRBD1 matching 10 bases. Germline V lookup: CDR1 LNHDA, CDR2 SQIVND (reference sequence). The J segment lost 8 bases and the V segment lost 5 bases, leaving 5 bases of the junction unmatched. The CDR3 consists of 14 residues. The DNA of the CDR3 is TGTGCCAGTAGTGGGACAGGGGTCGGGGAAAAACTGTTTTTT. Translated, it gives CASSGTGVGEKLFF.

V and J are TRBV5-8 and TRBJ1-3; D ambiguous. V was cut by 0 bases and J by 4 bases, with 5 bases left in between. Per the germline V gene, CDR1 is SGHTS and CDR2 is YDEGEE. This CDR3 comprises 13 residues. CDR3 residues: CASSLVAGNTIYF. The CDR3 bases are TGTGCCAGCAGCTTGGTTGCGGGAAACACCATATATTTT. The full variable domain, in which reference TRBV5-8 and TRBJ1-3 provide the parts outside the CDR3, is EAGVTQSPTHLIKTRGQQATLRCSPISGHTSVYWYQQALGLGLQFLLWYDEGEERNRGNFPPRFSGRQFPNYSSELNVNALELEDSALYLCASSLVAGNTIYFGEGSWLTVV.

This clonotype was seen only a few times. The chain carries TRBV7-9 and TRBJ2-3; 7 bases agree with TRBD1. V trimming: 5 bases; J trimming: 2 bases; junction bases outside the gene matches: 13. In germline, CDR1 is SEHNR, CDR2 FQNEAQ (reference sequence). This CDR3 spans 17 amino acids. CDR3 region: CASSLLAGTVYTDTQYF. The DNA of the CDR3 is TGTGCCAGCAGCCTCCTAGCCGGGACAGTTTACACAGATACGCAGTATTTT.

The sample holds a few counts of this clonotype. The genes are TRBV20-1 and TRBJ1-1; 7 positions agree with TRBD1. There are 13 residues in the CDR3. Germline lookup yields CDR1 DFQATT and CDR2 SNEGSKA (reference sequence). J lost 2 bases, V lost 5 bases, and 5 bases had no gene match. The CDR3 region has the DNA TGCAGTGCTGGCCAGGGGGGAAACACTGAAGCTTTCTTT. This gives the protein CSAGQGGNTEAFF.